This entry is about one T cell receptor beta chain. Its antigen is not identified. Sample treatment: some 19 received Ad26.COV2.S at low or high dose, single or two shots; about 5 received placebo; per-sample allocation not given. Sampling happened 63 days after the first vaccine or placebo injection. Based in Boston, the donor was an adult of 18-55 years. Trimming removed 0 bases from V and 3 bases from J; junction bases left unmatched: 2. Germline assignment: CDR1 MGHRA and CDR2 YSYEKL. CDR3 length equals 14 residues. This sample is part of a study of Ad26.COV2.S vaccination and SARS-CoV-2 variants. As for the study in general: Donor was one of the participants in the Ad26.COV2.S arm of the COV1001 trial.

Sequencing was performed with immunoSEQ multiplex PCR; in TCRdb, only in-frame clones are kept and a portion is missing. The profile shows some 460,000 clones, about 88% of them singletons. Points from the study as a whole: Spike-specific TCR breadth was greater in vaccine than placebo recipients.

This clonotype originated in a person between 18 and 65 years old who received the Ad26.COV2.S COVID-19 vaccine or a placebo. The rearrangement joins TRBV4-1 to TRBJ2-7; TRBD2 agrees at 7 bases. The sample was peripheral blood, taken in a trial of Ad26.COV2.S vaccine versus placebo. In DNA, the CDR3 is TGCGCCAGCAGCCAAGAGGGCGGGAGCTACGAGCAGTACTTC. Translation gives CASSQEGGSYEQYF.